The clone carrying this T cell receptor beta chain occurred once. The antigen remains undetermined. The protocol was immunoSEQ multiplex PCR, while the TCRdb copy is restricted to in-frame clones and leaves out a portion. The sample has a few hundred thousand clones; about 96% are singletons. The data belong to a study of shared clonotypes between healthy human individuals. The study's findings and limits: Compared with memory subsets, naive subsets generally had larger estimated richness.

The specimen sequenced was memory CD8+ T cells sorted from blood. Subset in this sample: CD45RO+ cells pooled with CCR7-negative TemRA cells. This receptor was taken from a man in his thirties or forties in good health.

CDR3 region: CATSRGTSGRGGTDTQYF. The CDR3 DNA reads TGTGCCACCAGCAGAGGGACTAGCGGGCGAGGAGGCACAGATACGCAGTATTTT. The chain employs TRBV15 and TRBJ2-3, with TRBD2 identical over 11 bases. The CDR3 runs to 18 residues. The J segment lost 1 base and the V segment lost 1 base, leaving 7 bases of the junction unmatched. Looked up from germline, CDR1 is LNHNV and CDR2 is YYDKDF (reference sequence).